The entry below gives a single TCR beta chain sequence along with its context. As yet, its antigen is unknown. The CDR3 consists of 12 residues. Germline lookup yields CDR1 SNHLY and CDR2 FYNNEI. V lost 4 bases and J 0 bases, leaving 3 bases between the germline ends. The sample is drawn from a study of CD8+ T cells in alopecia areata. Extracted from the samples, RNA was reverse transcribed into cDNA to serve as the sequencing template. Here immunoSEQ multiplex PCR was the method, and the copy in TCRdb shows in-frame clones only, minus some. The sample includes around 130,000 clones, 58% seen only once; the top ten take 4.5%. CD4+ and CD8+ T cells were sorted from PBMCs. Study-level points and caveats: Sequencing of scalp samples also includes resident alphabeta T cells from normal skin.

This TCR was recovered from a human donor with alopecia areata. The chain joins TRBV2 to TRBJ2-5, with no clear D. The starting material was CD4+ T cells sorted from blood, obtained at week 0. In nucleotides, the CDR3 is TGTGCCAGCAGTGGATACCAAGAGACCCAGTACTTC. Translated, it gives CASSGYQETQYF.